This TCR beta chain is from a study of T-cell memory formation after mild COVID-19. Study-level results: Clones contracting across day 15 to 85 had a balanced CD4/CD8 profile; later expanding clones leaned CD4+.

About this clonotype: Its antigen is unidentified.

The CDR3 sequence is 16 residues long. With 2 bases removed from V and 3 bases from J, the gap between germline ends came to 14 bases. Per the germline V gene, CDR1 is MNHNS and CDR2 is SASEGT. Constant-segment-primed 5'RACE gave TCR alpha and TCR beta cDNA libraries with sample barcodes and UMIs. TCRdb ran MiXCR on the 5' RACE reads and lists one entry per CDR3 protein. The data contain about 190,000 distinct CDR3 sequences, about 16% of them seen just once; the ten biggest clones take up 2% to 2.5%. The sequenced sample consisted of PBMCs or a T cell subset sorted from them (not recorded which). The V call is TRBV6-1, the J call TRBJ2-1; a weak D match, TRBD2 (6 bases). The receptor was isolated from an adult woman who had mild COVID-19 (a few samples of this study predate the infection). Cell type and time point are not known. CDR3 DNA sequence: TGTGCCAGCAGTGAATCGCGGGACTGGAACTACAATGAGCAGTTCTTC. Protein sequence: CASSESRDWNYNEQFF.